These 5 T cell receptor beta chains came from one sample sequenced in a study of T cell clonotyping in hematopoietic cell transplantation. Here immunoSEQ multiplex PCR was the method, and the copy in TCRdb shows in-frame clones only, minus some. The sample carries approximately 20,000 clones, more than 65% recorded once. The source material was peripheral blood mononuclear cells. Receptor source: a man in his sixties in good health. Some clones in this sample may be carry-over from other donors' samples.

V usage is TRBV30 and J usage is TRBJ1-1; D is possibly TRBD1 (5 bases). The germline gives CDR1 GTSNPN, CDR2 SVGIG (reference sequence). V dropped 1 base and J dropped 1 base, with 7 bases sitting between them. The length of the CDR3 is 13 residues. For the CDR3, the DNA is TGTGCCTGGAGTGGGAGGGGGAACACTGAAGCTTTCTTT. This gives the protein CAWSGRGNTEAFF.

The chain joins TRBV30 to TRBJ1-4, with 9 bases matching TRBD1. The germline gives CDR1 GTSNPN, CDR2 SVGIG (reference sequence). The CDR3 runs 13 residues. The V and J ends lost 2 bases and 8 bases, in that order; junction bases with no gene match: 3. The CDR3 loop is CAWSSDRGEKLFF. The DNA of the CDR3 is TGTGCCTGGAGTTCCGACAGGGGGGAAAAACTGTTTTTT. The entire variable domain, with the rest obtained from reference TRBV30 and TRBJ1-4, is as follows: SQTIHQWPATLVQPVGSPLSLECTVEGTSNPNLYWYRQAAGRGLQLLFYSVGIGQISSEVPQNLSASRPQDRQFILSSKKLLLSDSGFYLCAWSSDRGEKLFFGSGTQLSVL.

The rearrangement joins TRBV7-8 to TRBJ2-5; the D gene is possibly TRBD2 (6 bases). CDR1 and CDR2 from the germline V gene are SGHVS and FQNEAQ. V dropped 4 bases and J dropped 5 bases, with 17 bases sitting between them. This CDR3 spans 15 amino acids. CDR3 amino acids: CASSSPGDGRETQYF. The CDR3, as DNA: TGTGCCAGCAGCTCGCCGGGGGACGGCCGGGAGACCCAGTACTTC.

The chain carries TRBV9 and TRBJ1-3; D not certain. CDR3 length: 16 residues. The V end lost 0 bases, the J end lost 1 base, and 11 bases lay between the germline ends. Germline CDR1 and CDR2: SGDLS and YYNGEE. CDR3 in DNA: TGTGCCAGCAGCGTAGGTTTGGCGGGATCTGGAAACACCATATATTTT. This sequence encodes CASSVGLAGSGNTIYF.

This chain joins TRBV2 and TRBJ2-7; no clear D. Germline V gene sequence: CDR1 SNHLY, CDR2 FYNNEI. There are 14 residues in the CDR3. V gave up 7 bases and J gave up 0 bases, with 13 bases separating them. CDR3 sequence reads: CASKGPQSSYEQYF. CDR3 nucleotide sequence: TGTGCCAGCAAGGGCCCCCAGAGCTCCTACGAGCAGTACTTC.